These 22 T cell receptor beta chains originate from one sample sequenced in a study of Ad26.COV2.S vaccination and SARS-CoV-2 variants. Generated by immunoSEQ multiplex PCR, the TCRdb table keeps only in-frame clones and is missing some. This repertoire shows 97,000 or so clones, 60% to 85% found once; its top ten account for around a sixth. Specimen: peripheral blood, collected after recovery from COVID-19. These receptors all come from a human donor who had recovered from COVID-19.

CDR3 amino acids: CASSPSEAVTFGYTF. In nucleotides, the CDR3 is TGTGCCAGCAGCCCGTCGGAGGCCGTAACCTTTGGCTACACCTTC. The chain is built from TRBV3-1 (or the pseudogene TRBV3-2) and TRBJ1-2; D gene unclear. The germline CDR1 and CDR2 sequences are LGHDT and YNNKEL (reference sequence). Trimming stripped 4 bases from V and 7 bases from J, with 19 bases between. The CDR3 sequence is 15 residues long.

The chain has TRBV4-3 and TRBJ1-2; possible D gene TRBD1, 5 bases. The CDR3 extends over 15 amino acids. V was shortened by 0 bases and J by 5 bases, with 13 bases between the two germline ends. Germline-derived CDR1 and CDR2 are LGHNA and YSLEER. CDR3 sequence: CASSQDMGSGYGYTF. CDR3 nucleotides: TGCGCCAGCAGCCAAGATATGGGGTCAGGGTATGGCTACACCTTC.

This sequence joins TRBV3-1 (or the pseudogene TRBV3-2) and TRBJ1-2; D is unresolved. The V and J ends lost 4 bases and 4 bases respectively, with 10 bases between them. Germline CDR1 LGHDT, CDR2 YNNKEL (reference sequence). The CDR3 contains 13 residues. The CDR3 is CASSRGGPYGYTF. CDR3 DNA sequence: TGTGCCAGCAGCCGGGGAGGGCCCTATGGCTACACCTTC.

The V and J genes are TRBV7-3 and TRBJ2-1, with a possible D match to TRBD2 (5 bases). The V gene lost 3 bases and the J gene lost 8 bases, with 8 bases spanning the gap. The CDR3 consists of 12 residues. Germline CDR1 is SGHTA and CDR2 is FQGTGA. CDR3 sequence: CASSFNGDEQFF. Written as DNA, the CDR3 is TGTGCCAGCAGCTTTAACGGGGATGAGCAGTTCTTC.

The chain employs TRBV30 and TRBJ2-2; unclear D gene. The CDR3 extends over 12 amino acids. Germline lookup yields CDR1 GTSNPN and CDR2 SVGIG (reference sequence). V was cut by 2 bases and J by 4 bases, with 5 bases left in between. CDR3 residues: CAWSRTTGELFF. The CDR3 DNA reads as TGTGCCTGGAGTCGGACCACCGGGGAGCTGTTTTTT.

The J gene is TRBJ2-2, the V gene TRBV4-3, with 9 positions matching TRBD2. The V and J ends lost 4 bases and 0 bases, in that order; junction bases with no gene match: 9. Germline CDR1 is LGHNA and CDR2 is YSLEER. The CDR3 is made up of 18 amino acids. CDR3 residues: CASSPRASGGTNTGELFF. CDR3 DNA: TGCGCCAGCAGCCCCAGGGCGAGCGGGGGGACGAACACCGGGGAGCTGTTTTTT.

The V call is TRBV27, the J call TRBJ2-7; D remains ambiguous. Trimming stripped 3 bases from V and 3 bases from J, with 9 bases between. This CDR3 is built from 13 residues. Germline V CDR1 and CDR2: MNHEY, SMNVEV (reference sequence). The CDR3: CASSFDQFYEQYF. CDR3 DNA sequence: TGTGCCAGCAGTTTCGATCAATTCTACGAGCAGTACTTC.

This chain joins TRBV28 and TRBJ1-2; TRBD1 aligns across 8 bases. Germline trimming cut 2 bases from V and 4 bases from J; bases unmatched to any gene: 0. There are 13 residues in the CDR3. Germline loops: CDR1 MDHEN, CDR2 SYDVKM. The CDR3 DNA is TGTGCCAGCAGTTTAACAGGGGGCTATGGCTACACCTTC. Residues: CASSLTGGYGYTF.

This clone was recorded once. The chain carries TRBV30 and TRBJ1-2; D unresolved. Trimming removed 5 bases at V and 4 bases at J, with 11 bases between. The CDR3 totals 12 residues. CDR1 is GTSNPN and CDR2 is SVGIG in the germline V gene (reference sequence). The CDR3 region has the DNA TGTGCCTGGGTTATGGACGGCTATGGCTACACCTTC. It translates to CAWVMDGYGYTF.

The rearrangement links TRBV2 to TRBJ2-3, with 7 bases fitting TRBD1. The CDR3 spans 15 residues. From germline, CDR1 is SNHLY and CDR2 FYNNEI. With 8 bases clipped from V and 0 bases from J, the junction kept 8 bases outside the gene matches. CDR3 DNA: TGTGCCAGCTCTGAGGGACAGCCTAGCACAGATACGCAGTATTTT. Its translation: CASSEGQPSTDTQYF.

The J gene is TRBJ1-4, the V gene TRBV19; 7 nucleotides line up with TRBD1. V gave up 11 bases and J gave up 0 bases; unmatched junction bases: 9. Germline V gene data show CDR1 as LNHDA and CDR2 as SQIVND (reference sequence). CDR3 size: 15 residues. The CDR3 loop reads CASSRGVATNEKLFF. CDR3 in DNA: TGTGCCTCCTCCAGGGGGGTAGCAACTAATGAAAAACTGTTTTTT.

The CDR3 nucleotides read TGTGCCACCAGCAGGGACACCGGCGAGACCCAGTACTTC. The encoded protein is CATSRDTGETQYF. The chain combines TRBV15 with TRBJ2-5; tentative D call: TRBD1 (5 bases). The germline gives CDR1 LNHNV, CDR2 YYDKDF (reference sequence). CDR3 size: 13 residues. Between the trimmed V and J ends, which lost 3 bases and 5 bases, there was a span of 10 bases.

J is TRBJ2-7 and V is TRBV6-6; D is ambiguous. This CDR3 is built from 14 residues. The germline gives CDR1 MNHNY, CDR2 SVGAGI (reference sequence). Trimming pared 2 bases from V and 2 bases from J, leaving 10 bases between. CDR3 residues: CASSYEPTTYEQYF. CDR3 coding DNA: TGTGCCAGCAGTTACGAGCCTACCACCTACGAGCAGTACTTC.

This chain links TRBV5-1 with TRBJ1-2; 8 nucleotides agree with TRBD1. Per the germline V gene, CDR1 is SGHRS and CDR2 is YFSETQ. With 1 base clipped from V and 3 bases from J, the junction kept 17 bases outside the gene matches. CDR3 length: 19 amino acids. The chain's CDR3 is CASSLTGDGSNRGDYGYTF. CDR3 nucleotide sequence: TGCGCCAGCAGCTTGACGGGAGACGGTTCGAACAGGGGGGACTATGGCTACACCTTC.

This sequence joins TRBV7-2 and TRBJ1-2, with TRBD1 matching over 11 bases. Germline CDR1 reads SGHTA; CDR2 reads FQGNSA. Trimming took 2 bases from V and 6 from J; bases not matched to a gene: 8. This CDR3 has 16 residues. For the CDR3, the DNA is TGTGCCAGCAGCTTACCCGGACAGGGGGCTAGGGATGGCTACACCTTC. Translation: CASSLPGQGARDGYTF.

V gene TRBV5-4 combines with J gene TRBJ2-3, with D tentatively TRBD1 (6 bases). The CDR3 is made up of 16 amino acids. Germline V gives CDR1 SGHNT, CDR2 YYREEE (reference sequence). V was pared by 5 bases and J by 0 bases, with 16 bases between. Here the CDR3 DNA reads TGTGCCAGCAGGTCGGGACAAAAGAGTAGCACAGATACGCAGTATTTT. Residues: CASRSGQKSSTDTQYF.

V gene TRBV21-1 combines with J gene TRBJ1-1; TRBD1, the table's D call, lacks a check against the DNA. TRBV21-1 is described as a pseudogene. This CDR3 has 10 residues. The CDR3 nucleotides are TGTGCCAGCAGCAAGGGCTCGGCTTTCTTT. It specifies CASSKGSAFF.

The chain has TRBV28 and TRBJ1-1; 10 bases fit TRBD1. The CDR3 is 16 amino acids. Germline V gene lookup returns CDR1 MDHEN and CDR2 SYDVKM. The V segment lost 6 bases and the J segment 1 base; nucleotides outside the gene matches: 8. CDR3 sequence: CASSPGQGYKNTEAFF. The DNA for the CDR3 is TGTGCCAGCAGCCCGGGACAGGGGTATAAGAACACTGAAGCTTTCTTT.

This chain connects TRBV10-3 to TRBJ2-7, with unresolved D. V dropped 7 bases and J dropped 3 bases, with 13 bases sitting between them. The CDR3 length is 13 residues. Germline CDR1 reads ENHRY; CDR2 reads SYGVKD. For the CDR3, the DNA is TGTGCCATCAACGAAGACTCCAACTACGAGCAGTACTTC. Translated: CAINEDSNYEQYF.

In this sample, this clone turned up a few times. The V gene is TRBV10-2, the J gene TRBJ2-2; 16 nucleotides agree with TRBD2. The CDR3 sequence is 19 residues long. Germline trimming cut 3 bases from V and 4 bases from J; bases unmatched to any gene: 8. The germline V gene encodes CDR1 WSHSY and CDR2 SAAADI. CDR3 in DNA: TGCGCCAGCAGTGACCCGGGACTAGCGGGGGGGCCCGGCACCGGGGAGCTGTTTTTT. Amino acids: CASSDPGLAGGPGTGELFF.

The chain links TRBV5-1 to TRBJ2-5; TRBD2 is a possible D gene (6 bases). Germline lookup yields CDR1 SGHRS and CDR2 YFSETQ. The V end lost 4 bases, the J end lost 2 bases, and 12 bases lay between the germline ends. This CDR3 comprises 14 residues. The DNA for the CDR3 is TGCGCCAGCAGCCGCGGACTAAAACAAGAGACCCAGTACTTC. Protein sequence: CASSRGLKQETQYF.

This chain connects TRBV28 to TRBJ2-7; TRBD1 aligns across 9 bases. Trimming took 6 bases from V and 1 from J; bases not matched to a gene: 7. Germline values: CDR1 MDHEN, CDR2 SYDVKM. The CDR3 is 15 residues long. CDR3 bases: TGTGCCAGCAGGGCCCGGACAGGGGCGTCCTACGAGCAGTACTTC. It specifies CASRARTGASYEQYF.